This is a list of T cell receptor beta chains from one sample in a study of T cell responses to AZD1222 COVID-19 vaccine. Method: immunoSEQ multiplex PCR; TCRdb's copy keeps in-frame clones and lacks some. The data hold about 190,000 clones, with 85% to 95% observed a single time. The material was peripheral blood, obtained on day 0 of AZD1222 vaccination. These TCRs come from an adult in good health. The CDR3 runs from the conserved cysteine through the conserved F or W. The D gene is left open where the match is weak. Only part of the rows carry a size: once, few, many, or a class if the clone is expanded.

- TRBJ1-5 - TRBV7-8 TGTGCCAGCAGCCCCCGGGAGAATAGCAATCAGCCCCAGCATTTT CASSPRENSNQPQHF
- TRBJ1-2 TRBD1 TRBV2 TGTGCCAGCAGTCGGGACAGGACGAGCTATGGCTACACCTTC CASSRDRTSYGYTF
- TRBJ2-7 - TRBV6-5 TGTGCCAGCAGTTACTCGAATACCGAATACGAGCAGTACTTC CASSYSNTEYEQYF
- TRBJ2-2 TRBD1 TRBV9 TGTGCCAGCAGCGTAGGGACAGGGGTGAGACCCGGGGAGCTGTTTTTT CASSVGTGVRPGELFF
- TRBJ2-2 - TRBV7-6 TGTGCCAGCAGCTTAGCAGCAGGGGTCACCGGGGAGCTGTTTTTT CASSLAAGVTGELFF
- TRBJ2-5 TRBD2 TRBV7-3 TGTGCCAGCAGCGTCACGGGACTAGGGGGACAAGAGACCCAGTACTTC CASSVTGLGGQETQYF
- TRBJ1-4 TRBD1 TRBV6-5 TGTGCCAGCAACGACAGGGGAGAGACTAATGAAAAACTGTTTTTT CASNDRGETNEKLFF
- TRBJ1-1 - TRBV6-1 TGTGCCAGCAGTGAACATAGGAACACTGAAGCTTTCTTT CASSEHRNTEAFF
- TRBJ1-5 - TRBV3-1/TRBV3-2 TGTGCCAGCAGCCAAGGGTCAAATCAGCCCCAGCATTTT CASSQGSNQPQHF
once TRBJ1-1 - TRBV28 TGTGCCAGCACTCACCGTTCGGGGTTTTCCACTGAAGCTTTCTTT CASTHRSGFSTEAFF
- TRBJ1-2 - TRBV13 TGTGCCAGCAGGTTAGAAGGGGGAGATGGCGGCTACACCTTC CASRLEGGDGGYTF
- TRBJ1-6 - TRBV5-8 TGTGCCAGCGCCCCGGGACTTTATAATTCACCCCTCCACTTT CASAPGLYNSPLHF
once TRBJ1-1 - TRBV12-3/TRBV12-4 TGTGCCAGCCGGGACCTTGGGAGCACTGAAGCTTTCTTT CASRDLGSTEAFF
- TRBJ1-5 - TRBV6-5 TGTGCCAGCACCTCAACTGGGGGGGACGTCCGGCCCCAGCATTTT CASTSTGGDVRPQHF
- TRBJ1-2 - TRBV28 TGTGCCAGCAGTTTATTGAGCTATGGCTACACCTTC CASSLLSYGYTF
- TRBJ1-4 TRBD1 TRBV18 TGTGCCAGCTCACCGAACAGGGGTGCTAATGAAAAACTGTTTTTT CASSPNRGANEKLFF
- TRBJ2-1 - TRBV5-4 TGTGCCAGCAGCTTGGGGGGGGATGAGCAGTTCTTC CASSLGGDEQFF
- TRBJ2-2 - TRBV5-1 TGCGCCAGCAGCTTGACCCGGGTTAGGAACACCGGGGAGCTGTTTTTT CASSLTRVRNTGELFF
once TRBJ1-2 TRBD1 TRBV27 TGTGCCAGCAGCGGGACAGGGGATGGCTACACCTTC CASSGTGDGYTF
- TRBJ2-3 - TRBV24-1 TGTGCCACCAGTGACCGGTGGGCGGATACGCAGTATTTT CATSDRWADTQYF
- TRBJ1-6 - TRBV27 TGTGCCAGCAGTCTGGCAGAAATGTACTCACCCCTCCACTTT CASSLAEMYSPLHF
- TRBJ2-1 - TRBV5-4 TGTGCCAGCAGCTTGGTCATTAGCGGCCCTTGGGATGAGCAGTTCTTC CASSLVISGPWDEQFF
- TRBJ1-2 TRBD1 TRBV2 TGTGCCAGATCGAGGGCAGGGGGCTATGGCTACACCTTC CARSRAGGYGYTF
- TRBJ1-4 - TRBV6-1 TGTGCCAGCAGTGACTGGGGAGGGGCAACTAATGAAAAACTGTTTTTT CASSDWGGATNEKLFF
- TRBJ2-1 - TRBV18 TGTGCCAGCTCACTCCCCCGGGGTCAGCAGTTCTTC CASSLPRGQQFF
- TRBJ2-3 TRBD1 TRBV2 TGTGCCAGCAGTTGGGACAGGGGGACAGATACGCAGTATTTT CASSWDRGTDTQYF
- TRBJ1-5 - TRBV12-3/TRBV12-4 TGTGCCAGCAGTCCCAGGGAGGGACAGCCCCAGCATTTT CASSPREGQPQHF
once TRBJ1-1 - TRBV18 TGTGCCAGCTCAACTACAGGGAGTGTCACTGAAGCTTTCTTT CASSTTGSVTEAFF
- TRBJ2-5 - TRBV6-5 TGTGCCAGCAGTTACGCCAACTGGGGGGAGACCCAGTACTTC CASSYANWGETQYF
- TRBJ1-1 TRBD1 TRBV27 TGTGCCAGCAGTTTATACGCAACCCAGGGGGCGAACACTGAAGCTTTCTTT CASSLYATQGANTEAFF
- TRBJ2-7 TRBD2 TRBV10-3 TGTGCCATCAGTGATGGGAGCGGGGCACGCTACGAGCAGTACTTC CAISDGSGARYEQYF
- TRBJ1-1 - TRBV20-1 TGCAGTGCTAGTCAGGGGAGGATAGACACTGAAGCTTTCTTT CSASQGRIDTEAFF
- TRBJ1-3 - TRBV9 TGTGCCAGCAGCCCCCGAGGGTTTGGAAACACCATATATTTT CASSPRGFGNTIYF
- TRBJ2-1 - TRBV6-5 TGTGCCAGCAGTTATCCCAGTGGGTCCTACAATGAGCAGTTCTTC CASSYPSGSYNEQFF
- TRBJ2-1 TRBD2 TRBV18 TGTGCCAGCTCACCACGCGTTTCGCTAGCGGGGACCTACAATGAGCAGTTCTTC CASSPRVSLAGTYNEQFF
- TRBJ1-2 TRBD1 TRBV6-4 TGTGCCAGCAGTGGCCGACAGGGTTTAAGGTCTAACTATGGCTACACCTTC CASSGRQGLRSNYGYTF
- TRBJ2-3 - TRBV14 TGTGCCAGCAGCCAAAGAGGGCTGGGGAGCACAGATACGCAGTATTTT CASSQRGLGSTDTQYF
- TRBJ2-7 - TRBV19 TGTGCCAGGCATCCGGGACAAGACTACGAGCAGTACTTC CARHPGQDYEQYF
- TRBJ1-5 - TRBV10-3 TGTGCCATCAAGGCAGGAGGGGACCAGCCCCAGCATTTT CAIKAGGDQPQHF
- TRBJ2-7 TRBD2 TRBV18 TGTGCCAGCTCACCGAATAGCGGGGGGGCTTACGAGCAGTACTTC CASSPNSGGAYEQYF
- TRBJ1-2 - TRBV5-4 TGTGCCAGCAGCTTGGAAATGGGGTTCGGGGACTACACCTTC CASSLEMGFGDYTF
- TRBJ1-6 TRBD1 TRBV5-4 TGTGCCAGCAGCTTGGGCGCAGGGGGGCAGGGGGCCAATTCACCCCTCCACTTT CASSLGAGGQGANSPLHF
- TRBJ1-1 - TRBV27 TGTGCCAGCACCGCAGGGGAGGCCACTGAAGCTTTCTTT CASTAGEATEAFF
- TRBJ2-2 - TRBV4-1 TGCGCCAGCAGCCTTACAGGGATGGATGACGGGGAGCTGTTTTTT CASSLTGMDDGELFF
once TRBJ1-6 TRBD1 TRBV3-1/TRBV3-2 TGTGCCAGCAGACCGACGACAGGGGGAACCAATTCACCCCTCCACTTT CASRPTTGGTNSPLHF
- TRBJ1-4 - TRBV12-3/TRBV12-4 TGTGCCAGCAGTTTCGGGGAAAAACTGTTTTTT CASSFGEKLFF
- TRBJ1-5 TRBD1 TRBV6-5 TGTGCCAGCAGACCAGGGGGCACGAGCAATCAGCCCCAGCATTTT CASRPGGTSNQPQHF
- TRBJ2-1 TRBD1 TRBV4-1 TGCGCCAGCAGGACTTTTGGGACAGGGGAACGGAATGAGCAGTTCTTC CASRTFGTGERNEQFF
- TRBJ1-2 TRBD1 TRBV2 TGTGCCAGCAGTTTACGGACAGGGTGGGGACCTGGCTACACCTTC CASSLRTGWGPGYTF
- TRBJ2-5 TRBD2 TRBV9 TGTGCCAGCAGCGCCCGACTAGCGGGGGGGCAAGAGACCCAGTACTTC CASSARLAGGQETQYF
- TRBJ2-5 - TRBV7-8 TGTGCCAGCAGCATCCGACGGACGCTACAAGAGACCCAGTACTTC CASSIRRTLQETQYF
- TRBJ2-7 - TRBV6-5 TGTGCCAGCAGTTCTGCCAGGGGAGGCTACGAGCAGTACTTC CASSSARGGYEQYF